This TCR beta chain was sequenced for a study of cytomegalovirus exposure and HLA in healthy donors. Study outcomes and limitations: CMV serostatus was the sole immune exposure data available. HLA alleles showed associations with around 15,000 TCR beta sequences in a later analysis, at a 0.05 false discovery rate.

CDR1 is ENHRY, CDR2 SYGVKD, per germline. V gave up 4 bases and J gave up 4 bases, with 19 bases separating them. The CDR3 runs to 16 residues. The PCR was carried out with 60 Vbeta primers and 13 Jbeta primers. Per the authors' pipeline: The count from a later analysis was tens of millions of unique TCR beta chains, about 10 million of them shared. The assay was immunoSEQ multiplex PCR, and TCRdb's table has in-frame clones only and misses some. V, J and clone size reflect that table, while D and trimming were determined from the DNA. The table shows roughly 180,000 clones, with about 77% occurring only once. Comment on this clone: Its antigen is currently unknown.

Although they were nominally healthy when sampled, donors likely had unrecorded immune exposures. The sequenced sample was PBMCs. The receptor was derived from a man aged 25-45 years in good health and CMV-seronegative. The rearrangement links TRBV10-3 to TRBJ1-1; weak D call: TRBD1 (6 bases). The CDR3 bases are TGTGCCATCAGTGGGACAGACCCTTTGTGGGGCACTGAAGCTTTCTTT. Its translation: CAISGTDPLWGTEAFF.